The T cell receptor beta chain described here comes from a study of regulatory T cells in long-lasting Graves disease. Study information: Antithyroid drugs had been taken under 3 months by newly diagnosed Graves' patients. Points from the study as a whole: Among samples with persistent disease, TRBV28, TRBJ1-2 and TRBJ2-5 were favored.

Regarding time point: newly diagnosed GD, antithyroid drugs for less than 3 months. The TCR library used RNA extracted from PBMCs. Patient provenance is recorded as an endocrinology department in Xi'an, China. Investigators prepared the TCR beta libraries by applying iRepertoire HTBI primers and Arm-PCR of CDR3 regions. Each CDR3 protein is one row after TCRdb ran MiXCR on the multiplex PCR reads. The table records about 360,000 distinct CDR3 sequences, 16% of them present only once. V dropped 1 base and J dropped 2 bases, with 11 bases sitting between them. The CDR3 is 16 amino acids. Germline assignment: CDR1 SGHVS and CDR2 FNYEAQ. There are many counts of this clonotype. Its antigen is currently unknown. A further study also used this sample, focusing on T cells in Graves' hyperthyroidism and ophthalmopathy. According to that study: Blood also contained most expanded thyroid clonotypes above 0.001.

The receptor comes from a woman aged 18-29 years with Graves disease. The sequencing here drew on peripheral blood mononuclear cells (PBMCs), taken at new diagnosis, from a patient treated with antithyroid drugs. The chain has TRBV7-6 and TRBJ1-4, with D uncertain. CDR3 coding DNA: TGTGCCAGCAGCTTAGACAGCGTTGCCACTAATGAAAAACTGTTTTTT. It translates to CASSLDSVATNEKLFF. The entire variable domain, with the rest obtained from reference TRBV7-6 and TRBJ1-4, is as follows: GAGVSQSPRYKVTKRGQDVALRCDPISGHVSLYWYRQALGQGPEFLTYFNYEAQQDKSGLPNDRFSAERPEGSISTLTIQRTEQRDSAMYRCASSLDSVATNEKLFFGSGTQLSVL.